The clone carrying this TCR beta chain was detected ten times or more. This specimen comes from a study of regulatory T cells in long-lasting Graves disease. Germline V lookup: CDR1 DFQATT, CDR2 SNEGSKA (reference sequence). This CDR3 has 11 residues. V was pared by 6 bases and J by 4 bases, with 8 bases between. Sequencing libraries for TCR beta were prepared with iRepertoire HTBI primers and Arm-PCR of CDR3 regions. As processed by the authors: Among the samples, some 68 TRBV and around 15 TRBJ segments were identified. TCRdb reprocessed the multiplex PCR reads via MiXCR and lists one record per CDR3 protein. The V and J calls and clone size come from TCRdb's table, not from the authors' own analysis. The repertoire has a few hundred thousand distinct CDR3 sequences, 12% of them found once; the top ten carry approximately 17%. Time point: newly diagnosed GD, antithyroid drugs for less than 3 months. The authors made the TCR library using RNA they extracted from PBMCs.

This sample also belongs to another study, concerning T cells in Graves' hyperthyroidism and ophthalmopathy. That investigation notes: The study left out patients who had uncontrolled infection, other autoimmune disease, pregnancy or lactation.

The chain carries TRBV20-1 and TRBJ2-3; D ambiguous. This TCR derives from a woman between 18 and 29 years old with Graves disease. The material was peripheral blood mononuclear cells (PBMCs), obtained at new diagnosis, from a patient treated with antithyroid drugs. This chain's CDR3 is CSASRSDTQYF. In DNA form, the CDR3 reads TGCAGTGCCTCGAGATCAGATACGCAGTATTTT.